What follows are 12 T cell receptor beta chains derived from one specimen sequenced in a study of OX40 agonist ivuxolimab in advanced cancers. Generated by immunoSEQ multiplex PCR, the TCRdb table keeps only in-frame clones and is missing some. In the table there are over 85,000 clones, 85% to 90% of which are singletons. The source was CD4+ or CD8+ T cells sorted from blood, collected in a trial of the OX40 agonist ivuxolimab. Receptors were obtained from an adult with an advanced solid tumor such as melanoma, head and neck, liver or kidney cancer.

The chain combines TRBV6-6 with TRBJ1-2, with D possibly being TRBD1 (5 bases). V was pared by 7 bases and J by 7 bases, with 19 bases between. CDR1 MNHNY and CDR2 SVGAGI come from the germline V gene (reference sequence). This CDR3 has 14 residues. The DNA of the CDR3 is TGTGCCAGCATCGGCGGGACTTATTCATCTGGCTACACCTTC. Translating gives CASIGGTYSSGYTF.

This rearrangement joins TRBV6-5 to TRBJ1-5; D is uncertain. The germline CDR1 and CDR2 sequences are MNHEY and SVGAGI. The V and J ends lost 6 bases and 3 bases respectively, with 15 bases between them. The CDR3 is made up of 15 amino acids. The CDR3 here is CASSPGSVHNQPQHF. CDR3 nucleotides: TGTGCCAGCAGCCCGGGGAGCGTACACAATCAGCCCCAGCATTTT.

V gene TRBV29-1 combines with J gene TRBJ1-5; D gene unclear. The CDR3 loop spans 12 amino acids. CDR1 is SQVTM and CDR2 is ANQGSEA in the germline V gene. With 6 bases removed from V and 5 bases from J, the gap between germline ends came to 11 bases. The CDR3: CSVRSGDQPQHF. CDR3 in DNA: TGCAGCGTCCGGTCCGGGGATCAGCCCCAGCATTTT.

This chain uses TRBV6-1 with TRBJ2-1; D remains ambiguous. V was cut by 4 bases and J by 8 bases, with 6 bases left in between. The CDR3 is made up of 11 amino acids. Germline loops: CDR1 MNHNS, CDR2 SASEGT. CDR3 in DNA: TGTGCCAGCAGTGGGAACTATGAGCAGTTCTTC. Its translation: CASSGNYEQFF.

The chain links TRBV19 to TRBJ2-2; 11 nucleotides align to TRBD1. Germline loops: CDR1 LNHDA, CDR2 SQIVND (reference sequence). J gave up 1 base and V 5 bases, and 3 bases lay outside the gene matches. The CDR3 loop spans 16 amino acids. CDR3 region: CASSRDRGGNTGELFF. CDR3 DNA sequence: TGTGCCAGTAGTCGGGACAGGGGGGGGAACACCGGGGAGCTGTTTTTT.

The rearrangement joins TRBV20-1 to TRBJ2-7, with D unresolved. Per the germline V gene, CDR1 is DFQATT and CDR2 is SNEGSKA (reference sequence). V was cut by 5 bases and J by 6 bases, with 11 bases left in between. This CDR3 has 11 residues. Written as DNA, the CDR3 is TGCAGTGCTCTCGAGGATCCCGAGCAGTACTTC. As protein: CSALEDPEQYF.

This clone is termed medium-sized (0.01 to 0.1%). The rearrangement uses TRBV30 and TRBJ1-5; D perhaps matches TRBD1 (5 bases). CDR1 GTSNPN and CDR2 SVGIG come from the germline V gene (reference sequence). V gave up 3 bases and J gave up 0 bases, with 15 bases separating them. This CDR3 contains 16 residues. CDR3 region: CAWSPSGGNSNQPQHF. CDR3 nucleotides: TGTGCCTGGAGCCCAAGCGGGGGAAATAGCAATCAGCCCCAGCATTTT. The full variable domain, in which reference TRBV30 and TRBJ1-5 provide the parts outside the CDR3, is SQTIHQWPATLVQPVGSPLSLECTVEGTSNPNLYWYRQAAGRGLQLLFYSVGIGQISSEVPQNLSASRPQDRQFILSSKKLLLSDSGFYLCAWSPSGGNSNQPQHFGDGTRLSIL.

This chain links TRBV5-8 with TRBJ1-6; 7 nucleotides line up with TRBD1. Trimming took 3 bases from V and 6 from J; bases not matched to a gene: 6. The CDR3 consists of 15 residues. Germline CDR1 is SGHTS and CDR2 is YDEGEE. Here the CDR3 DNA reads TGTGCCAGCAGCTCACAGGGGCCCCTTAATTCACCCCTCCACTTT. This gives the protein CASSSQGPLNSPLHF.

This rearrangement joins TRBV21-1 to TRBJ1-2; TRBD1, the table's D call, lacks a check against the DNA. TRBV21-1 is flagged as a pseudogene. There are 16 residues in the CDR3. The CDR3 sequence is CASSTLPSGLAYGYTF. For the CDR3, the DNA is TGTGCCAGCAGCACCTTACCCTCAGGGTTGGCCTATGGCTACACCTTC.

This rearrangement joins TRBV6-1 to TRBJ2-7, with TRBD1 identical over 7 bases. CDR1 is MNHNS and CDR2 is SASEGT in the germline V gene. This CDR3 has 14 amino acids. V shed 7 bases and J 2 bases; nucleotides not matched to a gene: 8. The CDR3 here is CASTEQGLTYEQYF. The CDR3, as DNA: TGTGCCAGCACCGAACAGGGGTTAACCTACGAGCAGTACTTC.

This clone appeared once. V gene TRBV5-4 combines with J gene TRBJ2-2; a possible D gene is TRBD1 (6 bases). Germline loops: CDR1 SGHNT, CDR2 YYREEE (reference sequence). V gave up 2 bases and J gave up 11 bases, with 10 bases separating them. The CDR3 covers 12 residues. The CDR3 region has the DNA TGTGCCAGCAGCTTTAACAGGGTAGAGCTGTTTTTT. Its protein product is CASSFNRVELFF.

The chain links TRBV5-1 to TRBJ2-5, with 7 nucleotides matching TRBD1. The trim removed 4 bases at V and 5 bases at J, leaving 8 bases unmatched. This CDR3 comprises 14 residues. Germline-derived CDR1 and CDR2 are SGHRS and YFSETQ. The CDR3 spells CASSHRQGEETQYF. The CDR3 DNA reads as TGCGCCAGCAGCCATCGGCAGGGGGAGGAGACCCAGTACTTC.